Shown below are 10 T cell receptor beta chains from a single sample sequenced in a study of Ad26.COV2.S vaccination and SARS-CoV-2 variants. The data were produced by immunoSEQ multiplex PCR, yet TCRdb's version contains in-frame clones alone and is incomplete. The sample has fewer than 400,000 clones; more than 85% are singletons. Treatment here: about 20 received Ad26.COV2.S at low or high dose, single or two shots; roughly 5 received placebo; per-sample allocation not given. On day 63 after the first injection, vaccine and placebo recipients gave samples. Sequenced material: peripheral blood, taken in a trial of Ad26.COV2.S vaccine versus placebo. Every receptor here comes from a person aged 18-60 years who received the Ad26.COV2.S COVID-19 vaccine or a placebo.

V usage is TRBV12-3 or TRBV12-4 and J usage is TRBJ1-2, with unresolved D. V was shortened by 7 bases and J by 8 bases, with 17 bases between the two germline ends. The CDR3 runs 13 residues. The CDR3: CASNSPGGGGYTF. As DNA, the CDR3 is TGTGCCAGCAATTCTCCGGGTGGCGGAGGCTACACCTTC.

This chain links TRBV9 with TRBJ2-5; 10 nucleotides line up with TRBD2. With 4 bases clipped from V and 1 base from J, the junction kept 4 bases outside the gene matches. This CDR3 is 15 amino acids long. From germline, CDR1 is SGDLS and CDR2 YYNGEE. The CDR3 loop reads CASSTPSGGQETQYF. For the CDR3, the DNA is TGTGCCAGCAGCACCCCTAGCGGGGGCCAAGAGACCCAGTACTTC.

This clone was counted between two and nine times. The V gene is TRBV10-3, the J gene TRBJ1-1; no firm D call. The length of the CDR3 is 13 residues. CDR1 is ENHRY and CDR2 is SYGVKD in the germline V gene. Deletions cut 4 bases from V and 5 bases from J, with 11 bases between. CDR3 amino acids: CAISGEGRTEAFF. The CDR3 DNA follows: TGTGCCATCAGTGGGGAGGGCCGAACTGAAGCTTTCTTT.

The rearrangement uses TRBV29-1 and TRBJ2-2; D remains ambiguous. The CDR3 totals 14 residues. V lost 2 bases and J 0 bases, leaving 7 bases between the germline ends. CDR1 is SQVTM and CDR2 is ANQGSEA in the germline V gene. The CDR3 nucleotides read TGCAGCGTTGAAAAGCACCCGAACACCGGGGAGCTGTTTTTT. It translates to CSVEKHPNTGELFF.

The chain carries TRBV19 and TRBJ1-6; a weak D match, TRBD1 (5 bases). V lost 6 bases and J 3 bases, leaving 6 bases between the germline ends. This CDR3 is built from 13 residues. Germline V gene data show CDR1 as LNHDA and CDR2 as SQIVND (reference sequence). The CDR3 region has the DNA TGTGCCAGTAGGGACATCTATAATTCACCCCTCCACTTT. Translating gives CASRDIYNSPLHF.

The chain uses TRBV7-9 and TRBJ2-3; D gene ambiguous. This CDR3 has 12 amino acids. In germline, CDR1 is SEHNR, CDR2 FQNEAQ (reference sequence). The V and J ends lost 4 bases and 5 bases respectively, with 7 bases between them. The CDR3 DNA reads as TGTGCCAGCAGCTGGTATGAAGATACGCAGTATTTT. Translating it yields CASSWYEDTQYF.

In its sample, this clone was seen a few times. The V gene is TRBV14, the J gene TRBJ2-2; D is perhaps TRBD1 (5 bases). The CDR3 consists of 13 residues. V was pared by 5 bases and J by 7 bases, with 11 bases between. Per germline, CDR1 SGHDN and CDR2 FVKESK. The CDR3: CASSAQVGGELFF. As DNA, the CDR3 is TGTGCCAGCAGCGCACAGGTGGGCGGGGAGCTGTTTTTT.

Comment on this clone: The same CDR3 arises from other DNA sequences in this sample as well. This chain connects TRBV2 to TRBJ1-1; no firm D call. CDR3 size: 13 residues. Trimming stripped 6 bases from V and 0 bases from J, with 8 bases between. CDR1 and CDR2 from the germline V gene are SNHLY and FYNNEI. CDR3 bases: TGTGCCAGCAGAAGAGATTTGAACACTGAAGCTTTCTTT. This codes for CASRRDLNTEAFF.

CDR3 sequence reads: CASGQRPTEAFF. The CDR3 region has the DNA TGTGCTAGTGGGCAGCGACCCACTGAAGCTTTCTTT. The rearrangement joins TRBV12-5 to TRBJ1-1; D unclear. Germline V gene lookup returns CDR1 LGHNT and CDR2 FRNRAP. The V end was cut by 6 bases, the J end by 4 bases, with 9 bases between. The CDR3 runs to 12 residues.

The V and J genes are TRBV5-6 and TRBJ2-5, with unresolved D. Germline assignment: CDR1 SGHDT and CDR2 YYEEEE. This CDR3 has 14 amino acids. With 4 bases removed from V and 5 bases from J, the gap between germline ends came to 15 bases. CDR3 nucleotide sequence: TGTGCCAGCAGCCTGCGACTCGTTATGGAGACCCAGTACTTC. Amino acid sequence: CASSLRLVMETQYF.